This T cell receptor (beta chain) was recorded in a study of T-cell reconstitution after alpha-beta-depleted transplantation in children. Per the germline V gene, CDR1 is MDHEN and CDR2 is SYDVKM. The CDR3 runs 18 residues. The V end lost 3 bases, the J end lost 0 bases, and 18 bases lay between the germline ends. Study-wide findings and caveats: Some patients owed their high day-60 TCRbeta diversity to surviving recipient T cells and thymic progenitors. After one year, T-cell counts and TCRbeta diversity mostly came from new T cells. The origin of alpha-beta T cells about two months after transplant was reportedly several hundred expanded graft clones.

This clonotype was recorded a few times. The antigen is undetermined. Unique molecular identifiers tagged the TCRbeta library. TCRdb re-analysed the PCR reads in MiXCR, keeping a single row per CDR3 protein. The repertoire holds some 310,000 distinct CDR3 sequences, around 25% seen once, with about 10% in the top ten. This receptor was taken from a male patient younger than 18 who had a stem cell transplant for acute lymphoblastic leukemia, so the T cells may come from the graft donor. The V and J genes are TRBV28 and TRBJ1-5; perhaps TRBD1 as D (6 bases). The sample here was PBMCs, mostly from graft donor cells, taken 180 days after TCRalphabeta/CD19-depleted stem cell transplant. CDR3 nucleotides: TGTGCCAGCAGTTTCCCCCCCAGGGGACCCAATAGCAATCAGCCCCAGCATTTT. It yields the protein CASSFPPRGPNSNQPQHF.